This T cell receptor beta chain was identified in a study of Graves' ophthalmopathy and Graves' hyperthyroidism. Whole-study results and caveats: The authors also found most expanded thyroid clonotypes above 0.001 frequency in blood.

The ends lost 0 bases at V and 8 bases at J; junction bases unmatched: 2. CDR1 and CDR2 from the germline V gene are SGHRS and YFSETQ. The CDR3 extends over 13 amino acids. RNA transcripts served as template for amplifying TCR beta CDR3 sequences. Second-round multiplex PCR followed a first-round RT-PCR using HTBI primers. Each CDR3 protein is one row after TCRdb ran MiXCR on the multiplex PCR reads. The data contain 500,000 to 800,000 distinct CDR3 sequences, about two fifths of them seen just once; the ten biggest clones take up roughly 3.5%. Comments on this clonotype: The antigen is undetermined.

This receptor was taken from an adult man with Graves' ophthalmopathy. Input material: peripheral blood. This rearrangement joins TRBV5-1 to TRBJ1-3; 7 nucleotides line up with TRBD1. The DNA for the CDR3 is TGCGCCAGCAGCTTGGCAGGGGGAGACACCATATATTTT. It is translated as CASSLAGGDTIYF.